This TCR beta chain originates from a study of T-cell memory formation after mild COVID-19 (TCRdb year 2021). Regarding the study in general: TCR sequence clusters from the two donors were found to be largely donor specific. In a couple of donors, T-cell clones that expanded and contracted after mild COVID-19 were tracked by sequencing TCRalpha and TCRbeta repertoires over time. The cohort comprised two young, previously healthy adult volunteers, one female and one male. Overall study results and their limits: Contracting CD4+ clones appeared mostly in the CM and EM memory subsets, whereas CD8+ clones were enriched in EMRA. Only a couple of mild cases were covered in the study, and larger cohorts including severe cases with pre-infection samples were considered necessary. From day 15 to 85, contracting clones showed balanced CD4/CD8 phenotypes, whereas a second wave of clones that expanded from day 15 to 37 leaned towards CD4+. SARS-CoV-2 specificity was not confirmed for the second-wave clones peaking on day 37. The detection of some responding clones in pre-infection memory suggests that pre-existing cross-reactive memory T cells joined the SARS-CoV-2 response.

Sequencing used an Illumina NovaSeq 6000. TCRalpha and TCRbeta cDNA libraries were built by 5'RACE with constant-segment primers, adding sample barcodes and unique molecular identifiers. RNA was extracted from every sample with Trizol reagent. Amplification of the libraries took two PCR steps, and the second step added a second sample barcode plus Illumina TruSeq adapters. Libraries were sequenced on an Illumina NovaSeq with 2 x 150 bp paired-end reads. In the paper's pipeline: Reads were demultiplexed and collapsed into UMI-guided consensus sequences with migec v1.2.7. With mixcr v2.1.11, UMI consensuses were aligned to TRA and TRB V and J templates and assembled into clonotypes. A clonotype was counted as expanded or contracted only when both edgeR and NoisET called the clonotype significant, with the noise models trained on biological replicates. For edgeR calls, the cutoffs were a false discovery rate-adjusted p below 0.01 and a log2 fold-change threshold of 1. As an exploratory analysis of dynamics, max-normalized trajectories of the 1000 most abundant clonotypes were examined by PCA with hierarchical clustering. Each responding clone was given a CD4 or CD8 phenotype based on the CD4+ and CD8+ repertoires, which had been sequenced separately. Through fastp at Q25 and MiXCR, TCRdb rebuilt clones from the public reads, retaining in-frame beta chains. For every CDR3 protein sequence, its rows merge into one entry that carries the most common genes and DNA. Here the V and J calls rest on TCRdb's processing, not on the authors' analysis. This sample has some 600,000 distinct CDR3 sequences in its table, and roughly 17% of those were observed once. The ten largest clones represent about 8.1% of the sample.

This clonotype was observed a handful of times. Its specific antigen is unknown. Base-call qualities are not available, and no considerably larger clone is one nucleotide away. Ficoll-Paque density gradient centrifugation was used to isolate PBMCs. At the junction V is shortened by 2 bases and J by 5 bases, with 12 bases in between. CDR1 and CDR2 were assigned from the germline V gene (reference sequence) as GTSNPN and SVGIG. From the cysteine through the phenylalanine, the CDR3 covers 14 amino acids. Only the CDR3 DNA stays, 42 bases, in frame from base 1. The rearrangement joined TRBV30 to TRBJ2-2; a confident D gene designation cannot be given. The sequence was obtained from an adult woman who had mild COVID-19 (a few samples of this study predate the infection). The sample titles of this study are shuffled in the database, so cell type and time point are left out; the donor was told from shared clones. The specimen was PBMCs or a T cell subset sorted from them (not recorded which). The CDR3 here reads CAWSQSGGTGELFF. The bases read TGTGCCTGGAGTCAATCAGGTGGAACCGGGGAGCTGTTTTTT.